The next 2 T cell receptor beta chains were all read from a single sample in a study of CD8+CD57+ T cells in acquired aplastic anemia. In patients chosen for sequencing, flow cytometry had shown CD8+CD57+ cell expansion. Genomic DNA, the template, was used for profiling of the TCR beta VDJ and CDR3. Via MiXCR, TCRdb re-called the reads, giving one row per CDR3 protein. The data hold 450,000 to 550,000 distinct CDR3 sequences, with around 30% observed a single time. The sequencing sample was made of sorted CD4+, CD8+, or CD8+CD57+ T cells (not recorded which) from PBMCs. All receptors come from a human donor with aplastic anemia.

This clonotype has at least ten counts. J is TRBJ1-2 and V is TRBV2; D remains ambiguous. Trimming took off 5 bases at V and 7 bases at J, with 14 bases between the two ends. CDR3 length: 13 residues. Germline assignment: CDR1 SNHLY and CDR2 FYNNEI. CDR3 nucleotide sequence: TGTGCCAGCAGTAGGACGATAGGCGGTGGCTACACCTTC. This encodes CASSRTIGGGYTF.

The V call is TRBV28, the J call TRBJ2-5; TRBD2 matches 9 bases. The CDR3 runs 15 residues. With V trimmed by 4 bases and J by 4 bases, 7 bases remained unmatched. Germline V gene sequence: CDR1 MDHEN, CDR2 SYDVKM. The DNA of the CDR3 is TGTGCCAGCAGTTCCTCGGGACTAGCTTTAGAGACCCAGTACTTC. It translates to CASSSSGLALETQYF.